This entry is about one T cell receptor beta chain. The antigen is unknown. These data belong to a study of T cell repertoires in cytomegalovirus infection. Each CDR3 protein gets one entry after TCRdb re-called the reads with MiXCR. The data hold hundreds of thousands of distinct CDR3 sequences, with 33% observed a single time. The germline CDR1 and CDR2 sequences are LGHNA and YNFKEQ. Between the trimmed V and J ends, which lost 2 bases and 2 bases, there was a span of 13 bases. The CDR3 runs to 15 residues. This clonotype originated in a human donor in good health (CMV status not recorded). Some clones in this sample may be carry-over from other donors' samples. The rearrangement joins TRBV4-2 to TRBJ2-7; D tentatively reads TRBD1 or TRBD2 (5 bases each). Sequenced material: cultured PBMCs, taken from culture after CMV antigen stimulation. The DNA of the CDR3 is TGTGCCAGCAGCCAAAACCGGGACCCCACCTACGAGCAGTACTTC. Translated: CASSQNRDPTYEQYF.